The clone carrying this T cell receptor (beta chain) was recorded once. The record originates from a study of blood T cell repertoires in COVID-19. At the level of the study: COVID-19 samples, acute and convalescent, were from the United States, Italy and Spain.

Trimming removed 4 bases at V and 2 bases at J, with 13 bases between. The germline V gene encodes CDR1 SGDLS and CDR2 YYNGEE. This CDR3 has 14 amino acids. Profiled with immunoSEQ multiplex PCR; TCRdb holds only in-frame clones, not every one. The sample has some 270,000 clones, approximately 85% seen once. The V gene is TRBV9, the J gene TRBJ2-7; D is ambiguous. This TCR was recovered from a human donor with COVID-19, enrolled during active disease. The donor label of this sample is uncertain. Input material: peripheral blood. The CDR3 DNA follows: TGTGCCAGCAGCACCGGTTTAAGAGCCTACGAGCAGTACTTC. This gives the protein CASSTGLRAYEQYF.